This entry concerns a single T cell receptor (beta chain). Its antigen is not yet known. No base quality values were provided; no much bigger clone lies one nucleotide off. The record originates from a study of CDR3 diversity in severe acne (dated by TCRdb to between 2018 and 2021). The method behind the library was PCR. Instrument used: Illumina HiSeq 2000. TCRdb itself trimmed the public reads at Q25 with fastp, ran MiXCR and retained productive beta chains. For every CDR3 protein sequence, its rows merge into one entry that carries the most common genes and DNA. Here the sample has over 90,000 distinct CDR3 sequences; more than 45% occur a single time. Around 12% of the sample goes to the ten largest clones. Trimming removed 3 bases from V and 7 bases from J, leaving 9 bases between the germline ends. There are 11 amino acids in the CDR3, from cysteine to phenylalanine inclusive. Only the CDR3 portion is preserved as DNA: 33 bases, with reading frame beginning at the first base. From a lookup of the germline V gene (reference sequence), CDR1 and CDR2 are DFQATT and SNEGSKA.

The sequencing sample was made of blood. The rearranged chain carries TRBV20-1 and TRBJ1-1; the D gene remains uncertain. This receptor was taken from a male donor with acne. The nucleotide sequence reads as follows: TGCAGTGCTAGGGTGGTAGGTGAAGCTTTCTTT. It is translated as CSARVVGEAFF.